The sample holds many counts of the clone carrying this T cell receptor (beta chain). This record comes from a study of regulatory T cells in long-lasting Graves disease. Study-wide context: Graves' patients, diagnosed recently, had received antithyroid drugs under 3 months.

Trimming removed 0 bases from V and 7 bases from J, with 12 bases in between. Germline CDR1 reads LGHDT; CDR2 reads YNNKEL (reference sequence). The CDR3 contains 15 residues. The authors built TCR beta libraries using iRepertoire HTBI primers and Arm-PCR of CDR3 regions. MiXCR, applied by TCRdb to the multiplex PCR reads, yields one record per CDR3 protein. This sample has some 560,000 distinct CDR3 sequences, with about 16% found just once. Described time point: newly diagnosed GD, antithyroid drugs for less than 3 months. From PBMCs, RNA was extracted and then used to make the TCR library. Guidelines of the American Thyroid Association were used to diagnose Graves' disease. The sample also formed part of further work on T cells in Graves' hyperthyroidism and ophthalmopathy. That paper adds: Disease duration under 2 months; hyperthyroidism patients were aged 18 to 65. Exclusion of patients followed from uncontrolled infection, other autoimmune disease, pregnancy or lactation.

The specimen was peripheral blood mononuclear cells (PBMCs), collected at new diagnosis, from a patient treated with antithyroid drugs. This receptor was taken from a middle-aged woman with Graves disease. The J gene is TRBJ1-4, the V gene TRBV3-1; no clear D. DNA of the CDR3: TGTGCCAGCAGCCAAGACGCCATCATTGGTGAAAAACTGTTTTTT. Amino acids: CASSQDAIIGEKLFF.